The 30 T cell receptor beta chains below come from one sample, sequenced in a study of Ad26.COV2.S vaccination and SARS-CoV-2 variants. Libraries were prepared by immunoSEQ multiplex PCR; TCRdb keeps only in-frame clonotypes and omits some of them. The sample comprises more than 300,000 clones, just under 85% of which are singletons, and under 2.5% rests with the top ten. The treatment is: some 19 received Ad26.COV2.S at low or high dose, single or two shots; about 5 received placebo; per-sample allocation not given. The investigators took samples on day 63 after the first vaccine or placebo injection. Sequenced material: peripheral blood, taken in a trial of Ad26.COV2.S vaccine versus placebo. These receptors originate from a person between 18 and 60 years old who received the Ad26.COV2.S COVID-19 vaccine or a placebo.

This clone was detected only once. The V and J genes are TRBV6-2 or TRBV6-3 and TRBJ1-2; D ambiguous. Trimming stripped 5 bases from V and 0 bases from J, with 4 bases between. CDR1 is MNHEY, CDR2 SVGEGT, per germline. The CDR3 spans 12 residues. CDR3 DNA sequence: TGTGCCAGCAGTGACACTAACTATGGCTACACCTTC. Protein: CASSDTNYGYTF.

The V call is TRBV4-1, the J call TRBJ1-5; D unclear. The germline V gene encodes CDR1 MGHRA and CDR2 YSYEKL. Trimming left V 2 bases short and J 9 bases short, with 14 bases between. CDR3 length: 14 residues. CDR3 amino acids: CASSQSVLLRPQHF. The DNA of the CDR3 is TGCGCCAGCAGCCAATCGGTCCTTCTTCGGCCCCAGCATTTT.

This chain joins TRBV3-1 (or the pseudogene TRBV3-2) and TRBJ1-5; tentatively, D is TRBD1 (6 bases). The CDR3 extends over 13 amino acids. Trimming took 1 base from V and 15 from J, leaving 16 bases between them. Germline CDR1 is LGHDT and CDR2 is YNNKEL (reference sequence). The CDR3 loop reads CASSQAGAGLMHF. The CDR3 DNA follows: TGTGCCAGCAGCCAAGCGGGGGCAGGGCTGATGCATTTT.

This clone showed up just once. The rearrangement joins TRBV7-9 to TRBJ2-1, with D possibly TRBD2 on 6 matching bases. V was pared by 8 bases and J by 0 bases, with 11 bases between. The length of the CDR3 is 14 residues. The V gene's germline CDR1 is SEHNR and CDR2 FQNEAQ (reference sequence). The CDR3 sequence is CASGGTGSYNEQFF. The CDR3, as DNA: TGTGCCAGCGGAGGGACCGGCTCCTACAATGAGCAGTTCTTC. The full variable domain, with the rest looked up from reference TRBV7-9 and TRBJ2-1, is DTGVSQNPRHKITKRGQNVTFRCDPISEHNRLYWYRQTLGQGPEFLTYFQNEAQLEKSRLLSDRFSAERPKGSFSTLEIQRTEQGDSAMYLCASGGTGSYNEQFFGPGTRLTVL.

This clone has just a few counts. The rearrangement links TRBV4-1 to TRBJ1-2; 9 positions agree with TRBD1. This CDR3 has 16 amino acids. CDR1 is MGHRA and CDR2 is YSYEKL in the germline V gene. V lost 6 bases and J lost 4; bases outside the gene matches: 12. The CDR3 is CASSQPRQGEIYGYTF. The CDR3 DNA reads as TGCGCCAGCAGTCAACCTCGACAGGGGGAGATCTATGGCTACACCTTC.

The chain has TRBV27 and TRBJ1-2; TRBD1 matches 9 bases. With 3 bases clipped from V and 7 bases from J, the junction kept 6 bases outside the gene matches. The CDR3 runs 14 residues. The germline gives CDR1 MNHEY, CDR2 SMNVEV (reference sequence). The CDR3 protein is CASSFQGQGGGYTF. The CDR3 nucleotides are TGTGCCAGCAGTTTTCAGGGACAGGGAGGTGGCTACACCTTC.

V and J are TRBV9 and TRBJ1-1; tentative D call: TRBD1 (5 bases). CDR3 size: 18 residues. V was cut by 2 bases and J by 1 base, with 21 bases left in between. CDR1 is SGDLS and CDR2 is YYNGEE in the germline V gene. CDR3 region: CASSVGGTTYGSNTEAFF. CDR3 DNA: TGTGCCAGCAGCGTGGGGGGGACTACATACGGGTCGAACACTGAAGCTTTCTTT.

The rearrangement links TRBV5-1 to TRBJ2-1; D gene uncertain. The CDR3 contains 13 residues. Germline CDR1 SGHRS, CDR2 YFSETQ. Trimming pared 2 bases from V and 4 bases from J, leaving 7 bases between. The CDR3 spells CASSLSPYNEQFF. The CDR3 DNA reads TGCGCCAGCAGCTTAAGCCCATACAATGAGCAGTTCTTC.

Comments on this clone: Other DNA variants within this sample encode the same CDR3. This chain joins TRBV5-6 and TRBJ2-7, with D tentatively TRBD1 (5 bases). Germline V gene lookup returns CDR1 SGHDT and CDR2 YYEEEE. Trimming cost V 0 bases and J 1 base, with 5 bases left between them. The CDR3 sequence is 13 residues long. CDR3 protein: CASSLAGSYEQYF. The CDR3 DNA follows: TGTGCCAGCAGCTTGGCAGGGTCCTACGAGCAGTACTTC.

V usage is TRBV5-4 and J usage is TRBJ1-2, with a tentative D call TRBD1 (6 bases). Germline values: CDR1 SGHNT, CDR2 YYREEE (reference sequence). Trimming took off 4 bases at V and 5 bases at J, with 15 bases between the two ends. The CDR3 totals 14 residues. For the CDR3, the DNA is TGTGCCAGCAGCCCGGTAGGGGGTGGTTATGGCTACACCTTC. Amino acid sequence: CASSPVGGGYGYTF. Looking up the rest from reference TRBV5-4 and TRBJ1-2 gives the full variable domain: ETGVTQSPTHLIKTRGQQVTLRCSSQSGHNTVSWYQQALGQGPQFIFQYYREEENGRGNFPPRFSGLQFPNYSSELNVNALELDDSALYLCASSPVGGGYGYTFGSGTRLTVV.

The gene calls are TRBV14 and TRBJ2-2; weak D call: TRBD1 (5 bases). The CDR3 loop spans 13 amino acids. Germline V CDR1 and CDR2: SGHDN, FVKESK. V lost 2 bases to trimming and J lost 6 bases, with 7 bases between them. In nucleotides, the CDR3 is TGTGCCAGCAGCCAAACAGGCGCCGGGGAGCTGTTTTTT. Protein sequence: CASSQTGAGELFF.

The chain employs TRBV5-1 and TRBJ2-7; 8 bases map to TRBD2. V shed 4 bases and J 9 bases; nucleotides not matched to a gene: 9. From germline, CDR1 is SGHRS and CDR2 YFSETQ. CDR3 length: 13 residues. CDR3 protein: CASSQGLETGQYF. CDR3 sequence (DNA): TGCGCCAGCAGCCAGGGACTAGAGACAGGGCAGTACTTC.

The rearrangement links TRBV28 to TRBJ1-5; 7 bases align to TRBD1. CDR1 is MDHEN, CDR2 SYDVKM, per germline. The CDR3 covers 16 residues. Trimming removed 6 bases from V and 2 bases from J; junction bases left unmatched: 10. This CDR3 is CASRGRGRGRNQPQHF. DNA for the CDR3: TGTGCCAGCAGGGGGAGAGGGAGGGGGCGCAATCAGCCCCAGCATTTT.

In the case of this clone: Other DNA sequences of this sample code for an identical CDR3. The J gene is TRBJ2-7, the V gene TRBV5-1; maybe TRBD2 (7 bases). Trimming took 0 bases from V and 7 from J, leaving 11 bases between them. The germline CDR1 and CDR2 sequences are SGHRS and YFSETQ. The CDR3 totals 13 residues. The CDR3, as DNA: TGCGCCAGCAGCTTGGTCGGGGGGCGAGAGCAGTACTTC. It translates to CASSLVGGREQYF.

The chain couples TRBV3-1 (or the pseudogene TRBV3-2) to TRBJ2-1; 15 bases agree with TRBD2. The V gene end was trimmed by 4 bases and the J gene end by 9 bases; junction bases not matched to a gene: 7. The CDR3 runs to 16 residues. CDR1 is LGHDT and CDR2 is YNNKEL in the germline V gene (reference sequence). The CDR3 region is CASSLGLAGGLFEQFF. The CDR3 region has the DNA TGTGCCAGCAGCCTCGGACTAGCGGGGGGGCTGTTTGAGCAGTTCTTC.

The chain employs TRBV20-1 and TRBJ1-5; D is possibly TRBD1 (5 bases). Trimming shortened V by 1 base and J by 11 bases, and 9 bases separated the two germline ends. This CDR3 comprises 11 residues. The germline V gene encodes CDR1 DFQATT and CDR2 SNEGSKA (reference sequence). The CDR3, as DNA: TGCAGTGCTAGAGTTCAACAGGCCCAGCATTTT. As protein: CSARVQQAQHF.

Of note for this clone: The sample holds other DNA sequences that translate to the same CDR3. This rearrangement joins TRBV27 to TRBJ1-6; 10 bases are a match to TRBD1. Germline CDR1 and CDR2: MNHEY and SMNVEV (reference sequence). The CDR3 is 16 residues long. The trim removed 2 bases at V and 8 bases at J, leaving 6 bases unmatched. In nucleotides, the CDR3 is TGTGCCAGCAGTTTAGCGACCGGGACAGGGGATTCACCCCTCCACTTT. This translates into CASSLATGTGDSPLHF.

The CDR3 nucleotides read TGTGCCAGCAGCTTAAGCCCGGCCCGCAATGAGCAGTTCTTC. This codes for CASSLSPARNEQFF. The chain recombines TRBV7-3 with TRBJ2-1; D is unresolved. CDR1 and CDR2 from the germline V gene are SGHTA and FQGTGA. The CDR3 sequence is 14 residues long. V shed 1 base and J shed 6 bases, with 10 bases lying between them.

The chain links TRBV6-5 to TRBJ2-7; 7 nucleotides line up with TRBD2. The junction had 8 bases not matched to a gene; V was cut back by 7 bases and J by 2 bases. Germline assignment: CDR1 MNHEY and CDR2 SVGAGI. CDR3 length: 14 residues. CDR3 in DNA: TGTGCCAGCAAAGCGGGATTACACACCTACGAGCAGTACTTC. Translating it yields CASKAGLHTYEQYF.

This clone occurred once. This rearrangement joins TRBV7-3 to TRBJ2-5; 9 bases fit TRBD2. Germline CDR1 is SGHTA and CDR2 is FQGTGA. The CDR3 is 16 amino acids. The V segment lost 2 bases and the J segment 3 bases; nucleotides outside the gene matches: 7. CDR3 amino acids: CASSLGLASGEETQYF. CDR3 sequence (DNA): TGTGCCAGCAGCTTAGGTTTGGCTAGCGGGGAAGAGACCCAGTACTTC.

This chain links TRBV4-1 with TRBJ2-5; D is unresolved. CDR1 and CDR2 from the germline V gene are MGHRA and YSYEKL. This CDR3 has 18 amino acids. V lost 1 base, J lost 3 bases, and 21 bases lay in between. The CDR3 nucleotides read TGCGCCAGCAGCCAAGTTGCTAGTAGGATGGTGATAGAAGAGACCCAGTACTTC. Its protein product is CASSQVASRMVIEETQYF.

V usage is TRBV11-2 and J usage is TRBJ2-1; 10 nucleotides align to TRBD1. The junction had 8 bases not matched to a gene; V was cut back by 5 bases and J by 7 bases. The CDR3 contains 15 residues. The germline V gene encodes CDR1 SGHAT and CDR2 FQNNGV. CDR3 residues: CASSQPGQGWNEQFF. DNA of the CDR3: TGTGCCAGCAGCCAACCGGGACAGGGGTGGAATGAGCAGTTCTTC. The full variable domain, in which reference TRBV11-2 and TRBJ2-1 provide the parts outside the CDR3, is EAGVAQSPRYKIIEKRQSVAFWCNPISGHATLYWYQQILGQGPKLLIQFQNNGVVDDSQLPKDRFSAERLKGVDSTLKIQPAKLEDSAVYLCASSQPGQGWNEQFFGPGTRLTVL.

This clone is a singleton in its sample. The V gene is TRBV5-1, the J gene TRBJ2-5, with 9 bases that match TRBD2. The CDR3 totals 18 residues. CDR1 and CDR2 (germline): SGHRS, YFSETQ. V shed 2 bases and J 2 bases; nucleotides not matched to a gene: 13. This CDR3 is CASSFLPRMTSGQETQYF. CDR3 nucleotides: TGCGCCAGCAGCTTTCTCCCGAGGATGACTAGCGGTCAAGAGACCCAGTACTTC.

The rearrangement links TRBV9 to TRBJ2-6; D gene unclear. This CDR3 is 16 amino acids long. V lost 0 bases to trimming and J lost 1 base, with 8 bases between them. CDR1 SGDLS and CDR2 YYNGEE come from the germline V gene. CDR3: CASSVGHLSGANVLTF. For the CDR3, the DNA is TGTGCCAGCAGCGTAGGGCACCTTTCTGGGGCCAACGTCCTGACTTTC. The full variable domain, its missing parts supplied by reference TRBV9 and TRBJ2-6, is DSGVTQTPKHLITATGQRVTLRCSPRSGDLSVYWYQQSLDQGLQFLIQYYNGEERAKGNILERFSAQQFPDLHSELNLSSLELGDSALYFCASSVGHLSGANVLTFGAGSRLTVL.

This clone was detected only once. CDR3 DNA sequence: TGTGCCAGCAGCCCCGGGACAACTTCGGGAGAAAAACTGTTTTTT. It codes for CASSPGTTSGEKLFF. V usage is TRBV7-9 and J usage is TRBJ1-4; possible D gene TRBD1, 6 bases. Germline V gives CDR1 SEHNR, CDR2 FQNEAQ (reference sequence). CDR3 length: 15 residues. Trimming took off 5 bases at V and 8 bases at J, with 18 bases between the two ends.

The V gene is TRBV18, the J gene TRBJ1-6; D is unresolved. Germline V gene sequence: CDR1 KGHSH, CDR2 LQKENI. V was cut by 1 base and J by 7 bases, with 8 bases left in between. This CDR3 spans 14 amino acids. Here the CDR3 DNA reads TGTGCCAGCTCACCACTGGGTGAGAATTCACCCCTCCACTTT. Amino acids: CASSPLGENSPLHF.

This clone has just a few counts. The DNA for the CDR3 is TGTGCCAGCAAACCGGGACAGGGGGACGAGCAGTACTTC. Its protein is CASKPGQGDEQYF. The V and J genes are TRBV2 and TRBJ2-7; 11 bases line up with TRBD1. Germline V gene data show CDR1 as SNHLY and CDR2 as FYNNEI. Trimming removed 7 bases from V and 5 bases from J; junction bases left unmatched: 4. The CDR3 contains 13 residues.

There are a few counts of this clone. The rearrangement links TRBV11-2 to TRBJ2-3, with TRBD1 matching 8 bases. Germline assignment: CDR1 SGHAT and CDR2 FQNNGV. The CDR3 length is 15 residues. J gave up 5 bases and V 5 bases, and 9 bases lay outside the gene matches. Here the CDR3 reads CASSRQGLAQDTQYF. In nucleotides, the CDR3 is TGTGCCAGCAGCCGACAGGGGCTAGCACAAGATACGCAGTATTTT.

This chain links TRBV2 with TRBJ2-1; 8 bases line up with TRBD1. Unmatched junction bases numbered 7, after V lost 7 bases and J lost 2 bases. Germline V gives CDR1 SNHLY, CDR2 FYNNEI. The CDR3 runs 15 residues. Here the CDR3 DNA reads TGTGCCAGCATAGTATGGACAGGGACCTACAATGAGCAGTTCTTC. This translates into CASIVWTGTYNEQFF. Based on the CDR3 plus reference TRBV2 and TRBJ2-1, the full variable domain is EPEVTQTPSHQVTQMGQEVILRCVPISNHLYFYWYRQILGQKVEFLVSFYNNEISEKSEIFDDQFSVERPDGSNFTLKIRSTKLEDSAMYFCASIVWTGTYNEQFFGPGTRLTVL.

The chain couples TRBV3-1 (or the pseudogene TRBV3-2) to TRBJ2-3; D may match TRBD1 or TRBD2 (5 bases each). CDR1 is LGHDT, CDR2 YNNKEL, per germline (reference sequence). There are 12 residues in the CDR3. The V end lost 4 bases, the J end lost 10 bases, and 12 bases lay between the germline ends. The CDR3 sequence is CASSPFRGSQYF. The CDR3 DNA follows: TGTGCCAGCAGCCCTTTCCGGGGCTCGCAGTATTTT.